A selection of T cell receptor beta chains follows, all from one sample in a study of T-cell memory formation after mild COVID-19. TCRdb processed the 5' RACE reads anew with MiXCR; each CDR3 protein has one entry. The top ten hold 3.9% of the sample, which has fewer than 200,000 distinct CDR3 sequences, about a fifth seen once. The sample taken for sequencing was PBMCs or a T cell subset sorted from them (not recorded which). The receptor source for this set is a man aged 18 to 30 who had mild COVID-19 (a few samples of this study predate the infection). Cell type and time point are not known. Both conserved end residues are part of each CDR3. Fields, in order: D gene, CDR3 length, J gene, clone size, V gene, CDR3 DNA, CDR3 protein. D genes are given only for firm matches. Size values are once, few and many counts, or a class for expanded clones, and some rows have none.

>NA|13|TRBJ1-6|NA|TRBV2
TGTGCCAGCAGCCCAGAGGGGCGGTCACCCCTCCACTTT
CASSPEGRSPLHF
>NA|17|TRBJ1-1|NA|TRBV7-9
TGTGCCAGCAGCAGGACCACGGGGAGGCTTCGAAGCACTGAAGCTTTCTTT
CASSRTTGRLRSTEAFF
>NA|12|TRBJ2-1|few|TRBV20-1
TGCAGTGCTTCCAAGAATAACAATGAGCAGTTCTTC
CSASKNNNEQFF
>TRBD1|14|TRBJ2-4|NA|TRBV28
TGTGCCAGCAGTTCCTCAGACAGGGCGGGCATTCAGTACTTC
CASSSSDRAGIQYF
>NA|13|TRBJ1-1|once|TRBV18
TGTGCCAGCTCAGCCCGGGAGAACACTGAAGCTTTCTTT
CASSARENTEAFF
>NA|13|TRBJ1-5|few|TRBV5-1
TGCGCCAGCAGCTTGGAAGGGACTCAGCCCCAGCATTTT
CASSLEGTQPQHF
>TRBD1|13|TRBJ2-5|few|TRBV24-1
TGTGCCACCAGTGATTGGGACAGAGAGACCCAGTACTTC
CATSDWDRETQYF
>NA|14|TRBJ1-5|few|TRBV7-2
TGTGCCAGCAGTGAGGCGTATAGCAATCAGCCCCAGCATTTT
CASSEAYSNQPQHF
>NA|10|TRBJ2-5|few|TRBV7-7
TGTGCCGTTACCCCAGAGACCCAGTACTTC
CAVTPETQYF
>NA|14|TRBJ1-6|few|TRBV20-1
TGCAGTGCTAGATTGGCAGGGTGGCATTCACCCCTCCACTTT
CSARLAGWHSPLHF
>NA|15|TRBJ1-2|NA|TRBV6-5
TGTGCCAGCAGTTACTCGAATGCAAGGTCCTATGGCTACACCTTC
CASSYSNARSYGYTF
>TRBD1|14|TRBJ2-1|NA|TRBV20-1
TGCAGTGCCCCACGGGACAGGTCCTACAATGAGCAGTTCTTC
CSAPRDRSYNEQFF
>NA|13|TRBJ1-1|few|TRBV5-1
TGCGCCAGCAGAGGGACGCAGAACACTGAAGCTTTCTTT
CASRGTQNTEAFF